The 11 T cell receptor beta chains given below trace back to one sample, sequenced in a study of blood T cell repertoires in COVID-19. The assay was immunoSEQ multiplex PCR, and TCRdb's table has in-frame clones only and misses some. The repertoire has roughly 130,000 clones, approximately 80% of them found once; the top ten carry around 1.9%. Material: peripheral blood. The receptors shown here come from a man in his sixties or seventies with acute or convalescent COVID-19.

This chain links TRBV19 with TRBJ1-1, with D uncertain. The V gene lost 7 bases and the J gene lost 4 bases, with 13 bases spanning the gap. The CDR3 length is 13 residues. Germline V gene lookup returns CDR1 LNHDA and CDR2 SQIVND (reference sequence). CDR3 in amino acids: CASIGPLGTEAFF. The CDR3 coding sequence is TGTGCCAGTATTGGGCCTTTGGGCACTGAAGCTTTCTTT.

V and J are TRBV7-2 and TRBJ2-2; 13 positions agree with TRBD2. CDR3 length equals 17 residues. Germline V gene data show CDR1 as SGHTA and CDR2 as FQGNSA. With 5 bases clipped from V and 5 bases from J, the junction kept 8 bases outside the gene matches. The CDR3 region has the DNA TGTGCCAGCAGCCCCCAACTAGCGGGGGGGCGAACCGGGGAGCTGTTTTTT. As protein: CASSPQLAGGRTGELFF.

The J gene is TRBJ2-7, the V gene TRBV4-2, with 8 bases aligning to TRBD1. Germline CDR1 and CDR2: LGHNA and YNFKEQ. The CDR3 spans 17 residues. J lost 4 bases, V lost 0 bases, and 11 bases had no gene match. The CDR3, as DNA: TGTGCCAGCAGCCAAGATATTCGTGTCACAGGGGGGTACGAGCAGTACTTC. Amino acids: CASSQDIRVTGGYEQYF.

The J gene is TRBJ1-1, the V gene TRBV7-9; D may be TRBD1 (6 bases). Trimming left V 5 bases short and J 4 bases short, with 11 bases between. Germline V gives CDR1 SEHNR, CDR2 FQNEAQ (reference sequence). The CDR3 sequence is 13 residues long. CDR3 DNA: TGTGCCAGCAGCGTAACAGGGAGCACTGAAGCTTTCTTT. Its translation: CASSVTGSTEAFF.

As to this clone: Other DNA sequences in the same sample also yield this CDR3. The genes are TRBV9 and TRBJ1-5; maybe TRBD1 (6 bases). The CDR3 runs to 15 residues. Germline V gives CDR1 SGDLS, CDR2 YYNGEE. V shed 2 bases and J shed 0 bases, with 9 bases lying between them. CDR3 in amino acids: CASSVDSHSNQPQHF. CDR3 sequence (DNA): TGTGCCAGCAGCGTGGACAGCCATAGCAATCAGCCCCAGCATTTT.

V gene TRBV7-9 combines with J gene TRBJ1-1; 7 bases are shared with TRBD1. The germline CDR1 and CDR2 sequences are SEHNR and FQNEAQ (reference sequence). This CDR3 is 14 amino acids long. The trim removed 1 base at V and 4 bases at J, leaving 3 bases unmatched. DNA for the CDR3: TGTGCCAGCAGCTTAGGCAGGGGGATCACTGAAGCTTTCTTT. Translating it yields CASSLGRGITEAFF.

The V and J genes are TRBV19 and TRBJ2-5, with 7 bases that match TRBD1. This CDR3 has 14 residues. CDR1 is LNHDA, CDR2 SQIVND, per germline (reference sequence). Trimming removed 5 bases from V and 5 bases from J; junction bases left unmatched: 8. CDR3 loop: CASSQDRVGETQYF. The CDR3 DNA is TGTGCCAGTAGTCAAGACAGGGTCGGGGAGACCCAGTACTTC.

V gene TRBV30 combines with J gene TRBJ1-6, with D unclear. CDR3 length: 14 residues. Per the germline V gene, CDR1 is GTSNPN and CDR2 is SVGIG (reference sequence). With 2 bases removed from V and 9 bases from J, the gap between germline ends came to 14 bases. The CDR3 DNA reads TGTGCCTGGAGTCTGACGGTATCTAGTTCACCCCTCCACTTT. This encodes CAWSLTVSSSPLHF.

This chain uses TRBV19 with TRBJ1-2; no definite D call. The CDR3 sequence is 15 residues long. V lost 3 bases and J 4 bases, leaving 15 bases between the germline ends. Germline V gene data show CDR1 as LNHDA and CDR2 as SQIVND (reference sequence). For the CDR3, the DNA is TGTGCCAGTAGTATTTCGGCCCCTCAGGTCTATGGCTACACCTTC. This codes for CASSISAPQVYGYTF.

V usage is TRBV4-1 and J usage is TRBJ2-2; D call uncertain. Germline V gene sequence: CDR1 MGHRA, CDR2 YSYEKL. V dropped 1 base and J dropped 4 bases, with 10 bases sitting between them. This CDR3 contains 15 residues. DNA for the CDR3: TGCGCCAGCAGCCAAGTTCACAGTGGCACCGGGGAGCTGTTTTTT. It yields the protein CASSQVHSGTGELFF.

J is TRBJ2-5 and V is TRBV5-1; D remains unclear. This CDR3 contains 15 residues. Germline-derived CDR1 and CDR2 are SGHRS and YFSETQ. V shed 0 bases and J shed 0 bases, with 9 bases lying between them. The DNA of the CDR3 is TGCGCCAGCAGCTTGGATGGAGAGTACCAAGAGACCCAGTACTTC. Protein: CASSLDGEYQETQYF.